What follows is one T cell receptor (beta chain) and its context. Its cognate antigen has yet to be identified. No much larger clone exists at a distance of one base, and base qualities are not known. The trim is 4 bases for V and 1 base for J, with a gap of 21 bases between the germline ends. The CDR3 measures 17 amino acids from cysteine to phenylalanine. Only the CDR3 region is kept as DNA, spanning 51 bases read in frame from base 1. For CDR1 and CDR2, the germline V gene lists SGHRS and YFSETQ. This entry comes from a study of shared clonotypes between healthy human individuals (dated by TCRdb to 2019 to 2021). Some background on the complete study: The cohort included three men and a couple of women between 18 and 49 years of age. Leukapheresis yielded between about 0.94 and 9 billion PBMCs per donor. To estimate repertoire size and how much clonotype sharing occurs between individuals, the study deeply sequenced the blood TCR repertoires of a handful of healthy adults. For each donor, CD4 naive and CD4 memory were each run on three plates, CD8 naive on two plates, and CD8 memory on one plate. To increase sequencing depth and limit assay-specific biases, TCR repertoire library preparation and sequencing were carried out by different laboratories using diverse techniques. Results the study describes overall, beyond this receptor: Because the study included a small number of donors, the genetic and exposure-history diversity represented was limited. Incomplete sequencing was indicated by rarefaction of sorted-subset datasets, despite the large sequencing depth. Sampling was restricted to blood, and TCR repertoires in tissue are likely to differ from TCR repertoires in blood. Compared with non-shared clonotypes, clonotypes shared by all four sorted-subset donors had higher generation probabilities. Larger estimated clonotype richness was generally found for naive subsets than for memory subsets. Pairwise subsampling led to the expectation that sequencing depth would affect the degree of clonotype sharing among donors. Sharing across a few donors was observed for 5% to 6.5% of naive CD4, about 3.2% of naive CD8, roughly 2.3% of memory CD4, and less than 0.45% of memory CD8 clonotypes.

Healthy HIV-negative adults with no recently reported acute infections or vaccinations were included as donors. Every donor was a Caucasian adult living in Nashville, Tennessee, USA. CD8 memory samples were composed of magnetically selected CD45RO+ cells combined with CCR7-negative CD45RA+ effector memory (TemRA) cells. Blood was obtained by leukapheresis, after which PBMCs were separated by Ficoll-Histopaque density gradient centrifugation and cryopreserved in liquid nitrogen vapor phase. Purity and quantity of every magnetically sorted T cell population were checked by analytical flow cytometry. From each sorted fraction, genomic DNA was isolated and quantified by UV absorbance on a Nanodrop 2000c. Using the deep immunoSEQ assay, multiplex PCR amplified TCR CDR3 regions from genomic DNA. Genomic DNA extracted from each cell subset was distributed evenly over all wells of several immunoSEQ 96-well plates, and each plate served as one replicate. For sorted subsets, about 220 ng of genomic DNA, equivalent to roughly 30,000 T cell genomes, went into each replicate PCR. Purified libraries were quantified with a Qubit 3.0 fluorometer, sized on a Bioanalyzer 2100, and re-quantified with the KAPA Library Quantification kit. Every immunoSEQ 96-well plate was sequenced on a dedicated single-read 150-cycle Illumina NextSeq 550 flow cell. As for the authors' bioinformatics: Because only junctional sequences without quality scores were contained in the immunoSEQ output, filtering matching that applied to full-length reads could not be performed. Sequences were annotated with PyIR, a Python wrapper for IgBLAST v1.9, using IMGT germline references to assign V/J genes and CDR3. Any read was removed if the V/J assignment was weak (E-value above 1e-6), the CDR3 was missing, or the read contained stop codons, out-of-frame junctions, or ambiguous translated residues. V3J clonotypes were defined by identical inferred V gene, J gene, and CDR3 amino acid sequence. The percentage overlap between two repertoires was calculated by dividing the number of shared unique clonotypes by the size of the smaller repertoire. Three approaches were used to assess repertoire richness: RTK rarefaction, the Chao1 estimator, and Recon v2.1 estimates of unobserved clonotypes. Generation probabilities were computed with OLGA for all TCRbeta clonotypes obtained by the gDNA method from a few donors. Held by TCRdb, this immuneACCESS table contains in-frame sequences only and omits some clones. Under half of the omission traces to an unresolved V gene where checked; the cause of the rest is unknown. The DNA gave D and trimming, while V, J and clone size come from that table. Present in this sample are over 300,000 clones, around 86% of which were seen just once. Jointly, the top ten make up under 20% of the sample.

The chain links TRBV5-1 with TRBJ2-7; the D element might be TRBD1 or TRBD2, as each aligns at 6 bases. The sequencing sample was made of memory CD8+ T cells sorted from blood. Explained via the paper, the cell subset or site label denotes: CD45RO+ cells pooled with CCR7-negative TemRA cells. This clonotype originated in a young man in good health. At the DNA level, the sequence is TGCGCCAGCAGCCCGGAGGTGTTTAGGGGGGTATCCTACGAGCAGTACTTC. Translation gives CASSPEVFRGVSYEQYF.